This is a list of T cell receptor beta chains from one sample in a study of T cells in Graves' hyperthyroidism and ophthalmopathy. Via MiXCR, TCRdb re-called the multiplex PCR reads, giving one row per CDR3 protein. The sample lists about 530,000 distinct CDR3 sequences; about a sixth were seen once. Sequences were obtained from blood. These receptors were taken from a young woman with Graves' ophthalmopathy. Each CDR3 is given with its conserved first and last residue. The order of the fields is V gene, D gene, J gene, clone size, CDR3 DNA, CDR3 protein. D genes are given only for firm matches. Only some rows state a clone size, as once, few, many or a class for expanded clones.

v_gene: TRBV9
d_gene: -
j_gene: TRBJ1-1
abundance: once
CDR3nt: TGTGCCAGCAGCGTGTCCCCGGCAACTGAAGCTTTCTTT
CDR3aa: CASSVSPATEAFF

v_gene: TRBV20-1
d_gene: TRBD1
j_gene: TRBJ1-4
abundance: -
CDR3nt: TGCAGTGCTAGTAGGAACACAGGGGGCTGGAATGAAAAACTGTTTTTT
CDR3aa: CSASRNTGGWNEKLFF

v_gene: TRBV10-1
d_gene: -
j_gene: TRBJ2-3
abundance: -
CDR3nt: TGCGCCAGCAGTGAGCGCCGGGGGCGGGAAGATACGCAGTATTTT
CDR3aa: CASSERRGREDTQYF

v_gene: TRBV3-1
d_gene: TRBD1
j_gene: TRBJ1-2
abundance: many
CDR3nt: TGTGCCAGCAGCCCGCACTTGGACAGGGCCATTAACTATGGCTACACCTTC
CDR3aa: CASSPHLDRAINYGYTF

v_gene: TRBV6-2/TRBV6-3
d_gene: -
j_gene: TRBJ1-2
abundance: many
CDR3nt: TGTGCCAGCAGTGCAGGGGTCTATGGCTACACCTTC
CDR3aa: CASSAGVYGYTF

v_gene: TRBV29-1
d_gene: -
j_gene: TRBJ2-5
abundance: -
CDR3nt: TGCAGCGTTGAGGTTCGGGACCAGAGGACCCAGTACTTC
CDR3aa: CSVEVRDQRTQYF

v_gene: TRBV28
d_gene: -
j_gene: TRBJ1-2
abundance: many
CDR3nt: TGTGCCAGCACCTCGGTGGGGGGATCGTTCCATGGCTACACCTTC
CDR3aa: CASTSVGGSFHGYTF

v_gene: TRBV7-8
d_gene: TRBD1
j_gene: TRBJ1-2
abundance: -
CDR3nt: TGTGCCAGCAGCCGGACAGGGATCCTTTCGGAAAACTATGGCTACACCTTC
CDR3aa: CASSRTGILSENYGYTF

v_gene: TRBV2
d_gene: -
j_gene: TRBJ2-5
abundance: few
CDR3nt: TGTGCCAGCAGTGAAGCGCACGGGGAAGAGACCCAGTACTTC
CDR3aa: CASSEAHGEETQYF

v_gene: TRBV30
d_gene: -
j_gene: TRBJ2-1
abundance: many
CDR3nt: TGTGCCTGGAGCGAAGGGCCCAACGGGTTCTTC
CDR3aa: CAWSEGPNGFF

v_gene: TRBV20-1
d_gene: TRBD1
j_gene: TRBJ2-2
abundance: few
CDR3nt: TGCAGTGCTAGAGATGTTCAGGGGGCGCCTCCGAACACCGGGGAGCTGTTTTTT
CDR3aa: CSARDVQGAPPNTGELFF

v_gene: TRBV4-1
d_gene: -
j_gene: TRBJ2-1
abundance: many
CDR3nt: TGCGCCAGCAGCCAAGACTTCTACAATGAGCAGTTCTTC
CDR3aa: CASSQDFYNEQFF

v_gene: TRBV6-1
d_gene: TRBD2
j_gene: TRBJ2-1
abundance: -
CDR3nt: TGTGCCAGCAGCATACTAGCGGATAGCTCCTACAATGAGCAGTTCTTC
CDR3aa: CASSILADSSYNEQFF

v_gene: TRBV25-1
d_gene: -
j_gene: TRBJ2-3
abundance: -
CDR3nt: TGTGCCAGCGGTGAATCGGCCACAGATACGCAGTATTTT
CDR3aa: CASGESATDTQYF

v_gene: TRBV5-5
d_gene: -
j_gene: TRBJ2-7
abundance: many
CDR3nt: TGTGCCAGCAGCATCGGGACAGCAGACATGGGGGGACTCTACGAGCAGTACTTC
CDR3aa: CASSIGTADMGGLYEQYF

v_gene: TRBV7-3
d_gene: -
j_gene: TRBJ2-1
abundance: -
CDR3nt: TGTGCCAGCAGCTCGACTAGTTCTGGTGAGCAGTTCTTC
CDR3aa: CASSSTSSGEQFF

v_gene: TRBV6-2/TRBV6-3
d_gene: TRBD2
j_gene: TRBJ2-5
abundance: many
CDR3nt: TGTGCCAGCAGCAGACTAGCGGGAGGCCTTTACCAAGAGACCCAGTACTTC
CDR3aa: CASSRLAGGLYQETQYF

v_gene: TRBV27
d_gene: -
j_gene: TRBJ2-2
abundance: -
CDR3nt: TGTGCCAGCAGCTCCCCGGTGGGGGGCTGGGCCGGGGAGCTGTTTTTT
CDR3aa: CASSSPVGGWAGELFF

v_gene: TRBV18
d_gene: TRBD1
j_gene: TRBJ2-5
abundance: many
CDR3nt: TGTGCCAGCGCCCTAGACAGGGCCGGGGAGACCCAGTACTTC
CDR3aa: CASALDRAGETQYF

v_gene: TRBV6-2/TRBV6-3
d_gene: -
j_gene: TRBJ2-6
abundance: -
CDR3nt: TGTGCCAGCATTAAAACGGGGACGCCAGGCGTCCTGACTTTC
CDR3aa: CASIKTGTPGVLTF

v_gene: TRBV19
d_gene: TRBD1
j_gene: TRBJ2-1
abundance: once
CDR3nt: TGTGCCAGTAGTCAGGACAGGGGCTATGAGCAGTTCTTC
CDR3aa: CASSQDRGYEQFF

v_gene: TRBV11-2
d_gene: -
j_gene: TRBJ1-2
abundance: few
CDR3nt: TGTGCCAGCAGCTCGGATGGGAGGTACAACTATGGCTACACCTTC
CDR3aa: CASSSDGRYNYGYTF

v_gene: TRBV3-1
d_gene: -
j_gene: TRBJ2-4
abundance: many
CDR3nt: TGTGCCAGCAGCCAAGATAGTTGGCAGCTAGCCAAAAACATTCAGTACTTC
CDR3aa: CASSQDSWQLAKNIQYF

v_gene: TRBV6-4
d_gene: -
j_gene: TRBJ1-2
abundance: -
CDR3nt: TGTGAGCTGGGAAACTATGGCTACACCTTC
CDR3aa: CELGNYGYTF

v_gene: TRBV20-1
d_gene: -
j_gene: TRBJ2-2
abundance: -
CDR3nt: TGCAGTGCTGTCGCCCCCAGGGACGTGGGCACCGGGGAGCTGTTTTTT
CDR3aa: CSAVAPRDVGTGELFF

v_gene: TRBV12-3/TRBV12-4
d_gene: -
j_gene: TRBJ1-5
abundance: many
CDR3nt: TGTGCCAGCAGCCCACAGGGTTCTAGCAATCAGCCCCAGCATTTT
CDR3aa: CASSPQGSSNQPQHF

v_gene: TRBV9
d_gene: -
j_gene: TRBJ1-3
abundance: few
CDR3nt: TGTGCCAGCTCCCCCAGGGGAACTGATGGAAACACCATATATTTT
CDR3aa: CASSPRGTDGNTIYF

v_gene: TRBV3-1
d_gene: -
j_gene: TRBJ2-3
abundance: many
CDR3nt: TGTGCCAGCAGCCCCCAAGGAGGCGGGATCAGCATTACAGATACGCAGTATTTT
CDR3aa: CASSPQGGGISITDTQYF

v_gene: TRBV12-3/TRBV12-4
d_gene: -
j_gene: TRBJ1-1
abundance: many
CDR3nt: TGTGCCAGCAGTTTTAGTCTCACTGAAGCTTTCTTT
CDR3aa: CASSFSLTEAFF

v_gene: TRBV7-3
d_gene: -
j_gene: TRBJ2-3
abundance: -
CDR3nt: TGTGCCAGCAGCCCCTGGGGTCCGCGGGATTATTTCACAGATACGCAGTATTTT
CDR3aa: CASSPWGPRDYFTDTQYF

v_gene: TRBV28
d_gene: -
j_gene: TRBJ1-1
abundance: many
CDR3nt: TGTGCCAGCAGTTTATCCTCCAGGGGAGGTATGAACACTGAAGCTTTCTTT
CDR3aa: CASSLSSRGGMNTEAFF

v_gene: TRBV12-3/TRBV12-4
d_gene: TRBD2
j_gene: TRBJ2-3
abundance: many
CDR3nt: TGTGCCAGCAGTTCGGATAGCGGGGCCTACACAGATACGCAGTATTTT
CDR3aa: CASSSDSGAYTDTQYF

v_gene: TRBV28
d_gene: -
j_gene: TRBJ2-5
abundance: -
CDR3nt: TGTGCCAGCAGCCGGGACCGGGGGTTCCAAGAGACCCAGTACTTC
CDR3aa: CASSRDRGFQETQYF